This T cell receptor beta chain stems from a study of blood T cell repertoires in COVID-19. Study information: Samples taken during acute and convalescent COVID-19 were collected in the United States, Italy and Spain. In each case, the material was cDNA or gDNA derived from T cells, B-cell-depleted T cells, or PBMCs.

CDR1 is SGHTA and CDR2 is FQGNSA in the germline V gene. Trimming shortened V by 2 bases and J by 5 bases, and 21 bases separated the two germline ends. CDR3 size: 17 residues. This clone showed up just once. Authors' methods: Nucleated cell number was recorded as an estimate derived from reference gene primer amplification. Repertoires were generated with immunoSEQ multiplex PCR, while TCRdb's copy carries only in-frame clones and drops some. V, J and clone size are taken as reported in that table, and D and trimming were inferred from the DNA itself. Of more than 300,000 clones detected, over 70% appear once; the ten largest clones hold 1% to 1.5%.

This receptor was obtained from a woman aged 45-65 years with acute or convalescent COVID-19. Sequenced material: peripheral blood. The chain uses TRBV7-2 and TRBJ1-1, with D possibly matching TRBD1 (5 bases). DNA of the CDR3: TGTGCCAGCAGCTTATTTCCGGGGGGAGGACTAGGGACTGAAGCTTTCTTT. Residues: CASSLFPGGGLGTEAFF.